This entry concerns a single T cell receptor beta chain. Its antigen is unknown. TCRdb reanalysed the multiplex PCR reads using MiXCR and keeps one entry per CDR3 protein. The sample gives more than 15,000 distinct CDR3 sequences, 63% of which show up once; under 25% is in the top ten. This record comes from a study of breast tumors, draining lymph nodes, adjacent tissues. This CDR3 region has 14 residues. The germline gives CDR1 SGHTA, CDR2 FQGNSA. V dropped 5 bases and J dropped 3; count of bases not matched to a gene: 5. Whole-study results and caveats: Findings are consistent with lymph node origin and intratumoral expansion of most tumor T cells.

Sequencing was done on a sample of tumor-adjacent breast tissue. This TCR was sampled from a female donor with breast cancer. Some clones in this sample may be carry-over from other donors' samples. The chain uses TRBV7-2 and TRBJ1-2; TRBD1 aligns across 8 bases. The CDR3 DNA sequence: TGTGCCAGCAGCGTCCACAGGGGGTACTATGGCTACACCTTC. It yields the protein CASSVHRGYYGYTF.